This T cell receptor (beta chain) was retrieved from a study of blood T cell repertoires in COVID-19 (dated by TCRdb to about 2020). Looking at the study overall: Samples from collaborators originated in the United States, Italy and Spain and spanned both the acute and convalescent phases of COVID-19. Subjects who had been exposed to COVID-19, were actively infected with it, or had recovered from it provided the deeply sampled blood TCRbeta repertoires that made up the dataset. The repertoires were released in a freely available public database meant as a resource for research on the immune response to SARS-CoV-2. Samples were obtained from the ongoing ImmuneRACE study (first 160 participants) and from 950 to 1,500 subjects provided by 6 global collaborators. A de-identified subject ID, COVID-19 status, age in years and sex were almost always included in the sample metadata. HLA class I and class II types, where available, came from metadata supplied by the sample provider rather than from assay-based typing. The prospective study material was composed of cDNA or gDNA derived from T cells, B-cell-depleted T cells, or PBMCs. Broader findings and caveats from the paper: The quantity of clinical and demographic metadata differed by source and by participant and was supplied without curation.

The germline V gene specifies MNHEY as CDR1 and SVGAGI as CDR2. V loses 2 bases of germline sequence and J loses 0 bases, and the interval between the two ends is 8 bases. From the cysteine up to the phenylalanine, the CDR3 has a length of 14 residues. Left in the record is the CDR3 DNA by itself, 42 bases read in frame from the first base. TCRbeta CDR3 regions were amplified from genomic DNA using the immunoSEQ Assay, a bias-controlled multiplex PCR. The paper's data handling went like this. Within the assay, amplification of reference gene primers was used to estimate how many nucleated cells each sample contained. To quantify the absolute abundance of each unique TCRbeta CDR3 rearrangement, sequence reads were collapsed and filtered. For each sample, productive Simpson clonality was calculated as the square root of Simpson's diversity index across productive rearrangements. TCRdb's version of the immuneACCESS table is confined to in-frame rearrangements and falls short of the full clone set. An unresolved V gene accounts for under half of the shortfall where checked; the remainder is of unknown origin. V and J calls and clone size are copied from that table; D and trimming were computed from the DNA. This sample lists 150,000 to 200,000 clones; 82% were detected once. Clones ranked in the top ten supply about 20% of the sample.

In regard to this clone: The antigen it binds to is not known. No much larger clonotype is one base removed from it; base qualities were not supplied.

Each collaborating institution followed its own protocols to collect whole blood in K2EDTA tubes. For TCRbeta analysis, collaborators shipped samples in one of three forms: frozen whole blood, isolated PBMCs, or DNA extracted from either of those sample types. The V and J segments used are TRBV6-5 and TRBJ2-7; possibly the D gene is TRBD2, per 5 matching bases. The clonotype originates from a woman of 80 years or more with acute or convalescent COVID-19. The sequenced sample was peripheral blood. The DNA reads TGTGCCAGCAGTTACAGAGGGAACTCCTACGAGCAGTACTTC. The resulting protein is CASSYRGNSYEQYF.